Listed below are T cell receptor beta chains from one sample, sequenced in a study of human T cells and chemical hapten exposure. TCRdb re-called the RACE reads with MiXCR, one entry per CDR3 protein. The sample records 79,000 or so distinct CDR3 sequences, 10% being singletons. Material: whole blood, obtained in connection with sensitization to the hapten diphenylcyclopropenone (DPC). The receptor source for this set is a woman aged 50 to 60 with alopecia areata. Some clones in this sample may be carry-over from other donors' samples. Each CDR3 is given with its conserved first and last residue. Each record gives: J gene, D gene, clone size, V gene, CDR3 DNA, CDR3 protein. The D gene is left open where the match is weak. Some rows mark clone size as missing; the rest say once, few, many or name a class of expanded clone.

J: TRBJ2-3; D: .; size: few; V: TRBV24-1; DNA: TGTGCCACCAGTGATTTTCAGGGTTGGAGTGATACGCAGTATTTT; CDR3: CATSDFQGWSDTQYF
J: TRBJ1-6; D: .; size: once; V: TRBV7-6; DNA: TGTGCCAGCAGCTTAGCGCAGGGAAATTCACCCCTCCACTTT; CDR3: CASSLAQGNSPLHF
J: TRBJ2-5; D: TRBD2; size: few; V: TRBV5-4; DNA: TGTGCCAGCAGCTTGAGGCGGGAGCAAGAGACCCAGTACTTC; CDR3: CASSLRREQETQYF
J: TRBJ2-6; D: .; size: .; V: TRBV11-2; DNA: TGTGCCAGCAGCTCTCCGGGACGGACCGGTGCGGCTGGGGCCAACGTCCTGACTTTC; CDR3: CASSSPGRTGAAGANVLTF
J: TRBJ2-7; D: .; size: many; V: TRBV3-1; DNA: TGTGCCAGCAGCCAGGGTTACGAGCAGTACTTC; CDR3: CASSQGYEQYF
J: TRBJ2-7; D: TRBD1; size: .; V: TRBV29-1; DNA: TGCAGCGGACAGGGGGCCTACGAGCAGTACTTC; CDR3: CSGQGAYEQYF
J: TRBJ2-3; D: TRBD2; size: few; V: TRBV9; DNA: TGTGCCAGCAGCGTCCTGGGAGGGAGCTCTAGCACAGATACGCAGTATTTT; CDR3: CASSVLGGSSSTDTQYF
J: TRBJ1-6; D: .; size: many; V: TRBV4-3; DNA: TGCGCCAGCAGCCAAGGGCAGGGAAGTTCACCCCTCCACTTT; CDR3: CASSQGQGSSPLHF
J: TRBJ1-1; D: .; size: many; V: TRBV28; DNA: TGTGCCAGCAGTTCCACAAGAGGGGCTTTCTTT; CDR3: CASSSTRGAFF
J: TRBJ2-5; D: .; size: .; V: TRBV19; DNA: TGTGCCAGTAGTATCGACGGAGGGGAGACCCAGTACTTC; CDR3: CASSIDGGETQYF
J: TRBJ2-7; D: TRBD2; size: few; V: TRBV10-3; DNA: TGTGCCACGAGTGACCTAGCGGGAGAGTGGAGCGAGCAGTACTTC; CDR3: CATSDLAGEWSEQYF
J: TRBJ2-7; D: .; size: few; V: TRBV6-2/TRBV6-3; DNA: TGTGCCAGCAGTTTCCGACCCCCTGCCGAGCAGTACTTC; CDR3: CASSFRPPAEQYF
J: TRBJ1-1; D: .; size: .; V: TRBV5-4; DNA: TGTGCCAGCAGCTTGGCCGGGGCGAACACTGAAGCTTTCTTT; CDR3: CASSLAGANTEAFF
J: TRBJ1-5; D: TRBD1; size: many; V: TRBV20-1; DNA: TGCAGTGCTTCGACAGGGGGCAATCAGCCCCAGCATTTT; CDR3: CSASTGGNQPQHF
J: TRBJ2-1; D: TRBD2; size: few; V: TRBV7-2; DNA: TGTGCCAGCAGCCAAATGAGGGCTAGCGGTGAGCAGTTCTTC; CDR3: CASSQMRASGEQFF
J: TRBJ2-7; D: .; size: .; V: TRBV27; DNA: TGTGCCAGCAGTTTAAGGCGGGGTAGGAGCTACGAGCAGTACTTC; CDR3: CASSLRRGRSYEQYF
J: TRBJ1-5; D: TRBD1; size: .; V: TRBV2; DNA: TGTGCCAGCAGTCGGACAGGGGTCTCGCAGCCCCAGCATTTT; CDR3: CASSRTGVSQPQHF
J: TRBJ2-1; D: TRBD1; size: .; V: TRBV6-4; DNA: TGTGCCAGCAGTGTCCGGGACAGGGGGAATGAGCAGTTCTTC; CDR3: CASSVRDRGNEQFF
J: TRBJ1-5; D: .; size: many; V: TRBV12-3/TRBV12-4; DNA: TGTGCCAGCAGTTTCAAGGGACCAAATTATCAGCCCCAGCATTTT; CDR3: CASSFKGPNYQPQHF
J: TRBJ2-7; D: .; size: few; V: TRBV29-1; DNA: TGCAGCGTTGATGTTGGTGGAAACGAGCAGTACTTC; CDR3: CSVDVGGNEQYF
J: TRBJ2-4; D: TRBD1; size: .; V: TRBV6-2/TRBV6-3; DNA: TGTGCCAGCAGAGAGGGGGCGATAGACATTCAGTACTTC; CDR3: CASREGAIDIQYF
J: TRBJ1-2; D: TRBD1; size: many; V: TRBV30; DNA: TGTGCCTGTCAGGGACAGGGGGCTTTTGGCTACACCTTC; CDR3: CACQGQGAFGYTF
J: TRBJ2-2; D: .; size: many; V: TRBV29-1; DNA: TGCAGCGCCTGGACAGCCGGGACCGGGGAGCTGTTTTTT; CDR3: CSAWTAGTGELFF
J: TRBJ2-1; D: TRBD2; size: few; V: TRBV10-2; DNA: TGCGCCAGCGGGTGGGCTAGCGGGAGCTCCTACAATGAGCAGTTCTTC; CDR3: CASGWASGSSYNEQFF
J: TRBJ2-3; D: TRBD2; size: once; V: TRBV11-2; DNA: TGTGCCAGCAGCCGAGGGACTAGCGGGAGAGATACGCAGTATTTT; CDR3: CASSRGTSGRDTQYF
J: TRBJ1-5; D: .; size: .; V: TRBV18; DNA: TGTGCCAGCTCACCATACTCCGGGACAACCAATCAGCCCCAGCATTTT; CDR3: CASSPYSGTTNQPQHF
J: TRBJ1-1; D: TRBD1; size: few; V: TRBV9; DNA: TGTGCCAGCAGCGTAGGGACAGGGGCAGCTTTCTTT; CDR3: CASSVGTGAAFF
J: TRBJ1-1; D: .; size: few; V: TRBV20-1; DNA: TGCAGTGCCCCACCGCGCCCGAACACTGAAGCTTTCTTT; CDR3: CSAPPRPNTEAFF
J: TRBJ2-1; D: .; size: .; V: TRBV29-1; DNA: TGCAGCGGCGGGGACGGGTTTCCCTACAATGAGCAGTTCTTC; CDR3: CSGGDGFPYNEQFF
J: TRBJ2-5; D: .; size: few; V: TRBV6-1; DNA: TGTGCCAGCAGTGAATTGAGAGGGCCCGTCGTCGAGACCCAGTACTTC; CDR3: CASSELRGPVVETQYF
J: TRBJ1-2; D: TRBD1; size: .; V: TRBV29-1; DNA: TGCAGCGCCGGGACAGGGGGTGGCTACACCTTC; CDR3: CSAGTGGGYTF
J: TRBJ2-3; D: TRBD2; size: few; V: TRBV29-1; DNA: TGCAGCGTTGATCTTCTAGCGGGAGGACCCCGCACAGATACGCAGTATTTT; CDR3: CSVDLLAGGPRTDTQYF
J: TRBJ2-3; D: TRBD2; size: .; V: TRBV29-1; DNA: TGCAGCGGGGAGGGCCGCTCAGATACGCAGTATTTT; CDR3: CSGEGRSDTQYF
J: TRBJ2-7; D: .; size: .; V: TRBV28; DNA: TGTGCCAGCTGGGGGGGACAGCCCTACGAGCAGTACTTC; CDR3: CASWGGQPYEQYF
J: TRBJ2-1; D: TRBD2; size: .; V: TRBV29-1; DNA: TGCAGCGTTGACCACCCCACCGGGAGGACCGACAATGAGCAGTTCTTC; CDR3: CSVDHPTGRTDNEQFF
J: TRBJ1-5; D: .; size: many; V: TRBV18; DNA: TGTGCCAGCTCACCACAGGGAGGCCAGCCCCAGCATTTT; CDR3: CASSPQGGQPQHF
J: TRBJ2-2; D: TRBD1; size: .; V: TRBV7-9; DNA: TGTGCCAGCAGCTCCGCCGGGACAGGGGTTACCGGGGAGCTGTTTTTT; CDR3: CASSSAGTGVTGELFF
J: TRBJ1-5; D: .; size: few; V: TRBV7-3; DNA: TGTGCCAGCAGCTCTTTCGACAGGAGGAGTAGCAATCAGCCCCAGCATTTT; CDR3: CASSSFDRRSSNQPQHF
J: TRBJ2-5; D: .; size: few; V: TRBV7-9; DNA: TGTGCCAGCACCTTTTCCCCTTCGGGACAAGAGACCCAGTACTTC; CDR3: CASTFSPSGQETQYF
J: TRBJ2-7; D: TRBD1; size: few; V: TRBV20-1; DNA: TGCAGCCCCCGGGACAGGGGATTTGGTTCCGAGCAGTACTTC; CDR3: CSPRDRGFGSEQYF
J: TRBJ1-5; D: .; size: many; V: TRBV6-1; DNA: TGTGCCAGCAGGCTGGCGGATCAGCCCCAGCATTTT; CDR3: CASRLADQPQHF
J: TRBJ1-2; D: .; size: many; V: TRBV18; DNA: TGTGCCAGCTCACCTAAGGCGCCAGGGGAAGGCTATGGCTACACCTTC; CDR3: CASSPKAPGEGYGYTF
J: TRBJ2-4; D: .; size: .; V: TRBV28; DNA: TGTGCCAGCAGTTCGCCCCGCTTACTAGCCAAAAACATTCAGTACTTC; CDR3: CASSSPRLLAKNIQYF
J: TRBJ2-1; D: .; size: few; V: TRBV7-2; DNA: TGTGCCAGCAGCTTAGAGATGATCGGTGAGCAGTTCTTC; CDR3: CASSLEMIGEQFF
J: TRBJ1-5; D: .; size: few; V: TRBV12-3/TRBV12-4; DNA: TGTGCCAGCAGTTTGGTGGCGGCCGTCTCCGATTATAGCAATCAGCCCCAGCATTTT; CDR3: CASSLVAAVSDYSNQPQHF
J: TRBJ2-7; D: TRBD2; size: .; V: TRBV6-5; DNA: TGTGCCAGCAGCCTCTCTGCGGGAGGGTTAGGGTACGAGCAGTACTTC; CDR3: CASSLSAGGLGYEQYF
J: TRBJ2-3; D: .; size: .; V: TRBV29-1; DNA: TGCAGCGTTGCGGCAGATACGCAGTATTTT; CDR3: CSVAADTQYF
J: TRBJ2-3; D: .; size: .; V: TRBV7-2; DNA: TGTGCCAGCAGCTTAGATAATAGGTCGTCGAGGCAGTATTTT; CDR3: CASSLDNRSSRQYF
J: TRBJ2-3; D: TRBD2; size: few; V: TRBV6-5; DNA: TGTGCCAGCTACCGCACTAGCGGGAGGGCCGCAGATACGCAGTATTTT; CDR3: CASYRTSGRAADTQYF
J: TRBJ2-3; D: TRBD1; size: many; V: TRBV6-8; DNA: TGTGCCAGCAGTTACGACAGGGGCACAGATACGCAGTATTTT; CDR3: CASSYDRGTDTQYF
J: TRBJ2-2; D: .; size: .; V: TRBV29-1; DNA: TGCAGCGTTGACATGGGGTGGGGCAACACCGGGGAGCTGTTTTTT; CDR3: CSVDMGWGNTGELFF
J: TRBJ2-5; D: .; size: many; V: TRBV11-1; DNA: TGTGCCAGCAGCCACCTTAAGGGCGTCCAAGAGACCCAGTACTTC; CDR3: CASSHLKGVQETQYF
J: TRBJ2-5; D: .; size: .; V: TRBV11-2; DNA: TGTGCCAGCAGTCAACCTTCCGGGACGCACCAAGAGACCCAGTACTTC; CDR3: CASSQPSGTHQETQYF
J: TRBJ2-7; D: .; size: few; V: TRBV29-1; DNA: TGCAGCGTCCGGGCTGGGCGAGGCGAGTACTTC; CDR3: CSVRAGRGEYF
J: TRBJ2-3; D: TRBD1; size: .; V: TRBV2; DNA: TGTGCCAGCGGGGCCGGGACAGGGACAGATACGCAGTATTTT; CDR3: CASGAGTGTDTQYF